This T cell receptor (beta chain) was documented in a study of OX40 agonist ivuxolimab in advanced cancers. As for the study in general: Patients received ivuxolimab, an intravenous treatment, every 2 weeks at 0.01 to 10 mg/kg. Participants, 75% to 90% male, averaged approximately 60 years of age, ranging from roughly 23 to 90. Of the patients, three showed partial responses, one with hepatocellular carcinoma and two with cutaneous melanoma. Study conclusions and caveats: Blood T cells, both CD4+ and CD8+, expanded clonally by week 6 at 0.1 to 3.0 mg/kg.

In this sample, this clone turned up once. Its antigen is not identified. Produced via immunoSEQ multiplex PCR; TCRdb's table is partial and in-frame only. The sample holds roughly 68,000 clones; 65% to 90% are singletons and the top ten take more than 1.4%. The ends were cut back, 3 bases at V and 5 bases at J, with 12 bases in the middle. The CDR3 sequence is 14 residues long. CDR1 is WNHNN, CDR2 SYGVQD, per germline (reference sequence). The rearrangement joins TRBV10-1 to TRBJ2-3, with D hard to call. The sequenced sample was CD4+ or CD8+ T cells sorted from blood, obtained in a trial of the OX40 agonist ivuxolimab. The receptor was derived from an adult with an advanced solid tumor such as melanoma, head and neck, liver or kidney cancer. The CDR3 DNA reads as TGCGCCAGCAGTGACTCGGGTGGCCGAGATACGCAGTATTTT. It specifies CASSDSGGRDTQYF.